These T cell receptor beta chains were read from a single sample in a study of stem cell transplantation in POMP-related autoinflammatory disease. TCRdb's copy holds only in-frame clones and misses some; the assay was immunoSEQ multiplex PCR. Here the sample spans tens of thousands of clones, approximately 91% being singletons. The specimen was CD4+ T cells from PBMCs, collected after stem cell transplantation. These TCRs come from a human patient with POMP-related autoinflammation and immune dysregulation (PRAID). Some T cells may be graft donor cells. CDR3s leave out the opening cysteine and the closing phenylalanine or tryptophan. D genes are given only for firm matches. Clone size appears in some rows only: once, few, many, or a class for an expanded clone.

CDR3	size	V	J	D
ASSWDISGANVLT	.	TRBV9	TRBJ2-6	.
SVMDMAYGYT	.	TRBV29-1	TRBJ1-2	.
ASSLMVSGGNQPQH	.	TRBV7-2	TRBJ1-5	.
ASSLAAYNSPLH	.	TRBV6-5	TRBJ1-6	.
ASTRTTSGNTIY	.	TRBV3-1/TRBV3-2	TRBJ1-3	.
ASSLERPGSDTEAF	.	TRBV5-1	TRBJ1-1	.
ASSSPQAGVYNEQF	.	TRBV7-9	TRBJ2-1	TRBD2
ASSFTGDTEAF	.	TRBV5-1	TRBJ1-1	.
ASSQLGQGGQETQY	.	TRBV3-1/TRBV3-2	TRBJ2-5	TRBD1
ASSQDRRGYEQY	.	TRBV14	TRBJ2-7	.
ASSQDAGGGQPQH	.	TRBV4-1	TRBJ1-5	.
ASRPPERNYEQY	.	TRBV27	TRBJ2-7	.
ASSFGWASEKLF	.	TRBV5-1	TRBJ1-4	.
ASSQDRAGGPTGELF	.	TRBV4-2	TRBJ2-2	TRBD2
ASSLSWISGNTIY	.	TRBV28	TRBJ1-3	.
AISVTVQETQY	.	TRBV10-3	TRBJ2-5	.
ASREFKGNTGELF	.	TRBV2	TRBJ2-2	.
ASSVGLALNTGELF	.	TRBV6-1	TRBJ2-2	TRBD2
ASSYSGSAGELF	.	TRBV7-3	TRBJ2-2	TRBD2
ASVGGTDIYQETQY	.	TRBV14	TRBJ2-5	.
ASSKTQGNTEAF	.	TRBV21-1	TRBJ1-1	.
ASSPLGRSLEGTIY	once	TRBV18	TRBJ1-3	.
ASSLNLGVGYT	.	TRBV28	TRBJ1-2	.
ASSLRTSGSHEQY	.	TRBV5-4	TRBJ2-7	TRBD2
ASSSSGFTEAF	.	TRBV18	TRBJ1-1	.
ASSRAFNQPQH	.	TRBV7-2	TRBJ1-5	.
ATSRDMAYEQY	.	TRBV15	TRBJ2-7	.
ASSPGVRDTQY	few	TRBV10-1	TRBJ2-3	.
ASSPHLESSYNEQF	.	TRBV5-5	TRBJ2-1	.
ASSSRWVETQY	once	TRBV5-6	TRBJ2-5	.
ASSYNEGTKNIQY	.	TRBV2	TRBJ2-4	.
AWSPHPWTRGSYTDTQY	.	TRBV30	TRBJ2-3	.
ASSPISSNYGYT	once	TRBV5-1	TRBJ1-2	.
ASSSTGRGYGYT	.	TRBV18	TRBJ1-2	TRBD1
ASSFSGVYT	few	TRBV6-5	TRBJ1-2	.
ASTPIGGAGDTEAF	.	TRBV5-6	TRBJ1-1	.
ASSWGTAYEQY	.	TRBV28	TRBJ2-7	.
SAKTGKTQY	.	TRBV20-1	TRBJ2-5	TRBD1
ASSYGASGTDTQY	.	TRBV6-5	TRBJ2-3	.
AAGREVEQF	.	TRBV15	TRBJ2-1	.
ASKGGPNTGELF	few	TRBV7-2	TRBJ2-2	TRBD1
ASSSGGSFGTEAF	.	TRBV5-1	TRBJ1-1	.
ASSSGVGETQY	.	TRBV5-6	TRBJ2-5	.
ASSRTGHTGELF	.	TRBV7-9	TRBJ2-2	TRBD1
ASRRTGGLGILRRETQY	.	TRBV3-1/TRBV3-2	TRBJ2-5	TRBD1
ASSQDPRGAYQETQY	.	TRBV4-2	TRBJ2-5	.
ASRGQGASSGANVLT	.	TRBV28	TRBJ2-6	TRBD1
ASRTPREVIEY	.	TRBV10-2	TRBJ2-7	TRBD2
ASSHPPGKAYEQY	.	TRBV4-1	TRBJ2-7	.
ASSQYPTDTQY	once	TRBV3-1/TRBV3-2	TRBJ2-3	.
ASSKTGLLGIQY	.	TRBV10-2	TRBJ2-4	TRBD1
ASSSGGTQY	.	TRBV9	TRBJ2-5	.
ASSKDRQGRNYGYT	.	TRBV3-1/TRBV3-2	TRBJ1-2	.
ASSQGGGRWQPQH	.	TRBV3-1/TRBV3-2	TRBJ1-5	.
ATSNLPGQSYEQY	.	TRBV15	TRBJ2-7	.
ASSYNDRGGSPLH	.	TRBV6-2/TRBV6-3	TRBJ1-6	.
ATSKQGADGYT	.	TRBV21-1	TRBJ1-2	.
ASSQGVYGYT	.	TRBV3-1/TRBV3-2	TRBJ1-2	.
ASSLGSGTGNTEAF	.	TRBV7-9	TRBJ1-1	TRBD1
ASSPVTITGELF	.	TRBV18	TRBJ2-2	.